The next 24 T cell receptor beta chains were all read from a single sample in a study of graft-versus-host responses after intestinal transplantation. Profiled with immunoSEQ multiplex PCR; TCRdb holds only in-frame clones, not every one. There are about 47,000 clones in the sample; 85% to 95% occur only once, and more than 4.5% lies in the top ten. The specimen was PBMCs, collected 750 to 800 days after a first intestinal transplant, on the day of a second. All receptors derive from a human patient who received an intestinal transplant, so some T cells may come from the graft donor.

For the CDR3, the DNA is TGTGCCAGCAGGACTGGGTTAGGGGGCGCGTACGAGCAGTACTTC. It yields the protein CASRTGLGGAYEQYF. The V and J genes are TRBV2 and TRBJ2-7, with TRBD1 identical over 7 bases. There are 15 residues in the CDR3. Germline values: CDR1 SNHLY, CDR2 FYNNEI. The trim removed 6 bases at V and 4 bases at J, leaving 12 bases unmatched.

The rearrangement uses TRBV25-1 and TRBJ2-7; 8 bases are a match to TRBD1. The V gene end was trimmed by 1 base and the J gene end by 7 bases; junction bases not matched to a gene: 12. Germline assignment: CDR1 MGHDK and CDR2 SYGVNS. This CDR3 comprises 16 residues. The CDR3, as DNA: TGTGCCAGCAGTGAATTGGGGGGTACAGGGGGATCGGAGCAGTACTTC. Encoded protein: CASSELGGTGGSEQYF.

The gene calls are TRBV6-5 and TRBJ2-2; weak D call: TRBD2 (5 bases). This CDR3 is built from 16 residues. Germline V gene sequence: CDR1 MNHEY, CDR2 SVGAGI. Trimming stripped 2 bases from V and 5 bases from J, with 15 bases between. The CDR3 loop is CASSYLRGPRTGELFF. The CDR3 DNA follows: TGTGCCAGCAGTTACCTCCGAGGGCCGCGAACCGGGGAGCTGTTTTTT.

The chain is built from TRBV27 and TRBJ1-1; 10 nucleotides agree with TRBD1. Germline V CDR1 and CDR2: MNHEY, SMNVEV (reference sequence). The CDR3 totals 14 residues. Losses at the gene ends were 3 bases for V and 5 bases for J; bases not matched to a gene: 3. CDR3 amino acids: CASSFGTGVTEAFF. CDR3 bases: TGTGCCAGCAGTTTCGGGACAGGGGTGACTGAAGCTTTCTTT.

The CDR3 loop is CASSGGWDYEQYF. For the CDR3, the DNA is TGCGCCAGCAGTGGGGGTTGGGACTACGAGCAGTACTTC. This chain connects TRBV5-1 to TRBJ2-7; either TRBD1 or TRBD2 may supply D (5 bases each). Germline V gives CDR1 SGHRS, CDR2 YFSETQ. The CDR3 is 13 residues long. The germline V and J ends were trimmed by 5 bases and 3 bases, with 12 bases remaining between them.

The chain employs TRBV9 and TRBJ1-1; TRBD1 is a possible D gene (5 bases). The ends were cut back, 2 bases at V and 5 bases at J, with 16 bases in the middle. Germline V gives CDR1 SGDLS, CDR2 YYNGEE. The CDR3 totals 15 residues. CDR3 amino acids: CASSVAASGGTEAFF. Written as DNA, the CDR3 is TGTGCCAGCAGCGTTGCCGCTTCGGGGGGGACTGAAGCTTTCTTT.

The chain joins TRBV5-1 to TRBJ2-3; TRBD1 agrees at 9 bases. CDR3 length: 13 residues. V was clipped by 4 bases and J by 6 bases; unmatched bases: 3. The germline V gene has CDR1 SGHRS and CDR2 YFSETQ. In DNA form, the CDR3 reads TGCGCCAGCAGCCGAGGACAGGGGGATACGCAGTATTTT. Protein product: CASSRGQGDTQYF.

The chain is built from TRBV18 and TRBJ2-2, with D tentatively TRBD1 (5 bases). V was cut by 3 bases and J by 6 bases, with 14 bases left in between. CDR1 KGHSH and CDR2 LQKENI come from the germline V gene. The CDR3 length is 15 residues. CDR3 amino acids: CASSPKVLGAGELFF. CDR3 DNA sequence: TGTGCCAGCTCACCTAAGGTTCTAGGGGCCGGGGAGCTGTTTTTT. Looking up the rest from reference TRBV18 and TRBJ2-2 gives the full variable domain: NAGVMQNPRHLVRRRGQEARLRCSPMKGHSHVYWYRQLPEEGLKFMVYLQKENIIDESGMPKERFSAEFPKEGPSILRIQQVVRGDSAAYFCASSPKVLGAGELFFGEGSRLTVL.

J is TRBJ2-3 and V is TRBV7-3; 7 bases match TRBD1. Germline CDR1 SGHTA, CDR2 FQGTGA. There are 14 residues in the CDR3. Losses at the gene ends were 4 bases for V and 3 bases for J; bases not matched to a gene: 4. The CDR3 loop is CASSSTGRTDTQYF. The CDR3 nucleotides read TGTGCCAGCAGCTCGACAGGGCGGACAGATACGCAGTATTTT.

The chain uses TRBV7-9 and TRBJ1-3, with unresolved D. The CDR3 covers 13 residues. V was clipped by 5 bases and J by 6 bases, with 11 bases between them. In germline, CDR1 is SEHNR, CDR2 FQNEAQ (reference sequence). The CDR3 bases are TGTGCCAGCAGCCCCGCAGCTGAAAACACCATATATTTT. It encodes CASSPAAENTIYF. Using reference TRBV7-9 and TRBJ1-3 for the parts outside the CDR3, the full variable domain is DTGVSQNPRHKITKRGQNVTFRCDPISEHNRLYWYRQTLGQGPEFLTYFQNEAQLEKSRLLSDRFSAERPKGSFSTLEIQRTEQGDSAMYLCASSPAAENTIYFGEGSWLTVV.

DNA of the CDR3: TGTGCCTGGAATAAAGGTTCGAATAGCAATCAGCCCCAGCATTTT. Translation: CAWNKGSNSNQPQHF. The rearrangement links TRBV30 to TRBJ1-5, with D uncertain. Trimming shortened V by 4 bases and J by 0 bases, and 13 bases separated the two germline ends. From germline, CDR1 is GTSNPN and CDR2 SVGIG (reference sequence). The CDR3 spans 15 residues.

The genes are TRBV27 and TRBJ2-2; D perhaps matches TRBD1 (6 bases). Germline loops: CDR1 MNHEY, CDR2 SMNVEV (reference sequence). The length of the CDR3 is 14 residues. V lost 8 bases and J lost 6, with 16 bases in between. The CDR3 DNA reads TGTGCCAGCTACGACGGGACAAACCCCGGGGAGCTGTTTTTT. Protein sequence: CASYDGTNPGELFF.

The chain recombines TRBV9 with TRBJ1-6, with 7 bases fitting TRBD1. J was trimmed by 6 bases and V by 3 bases; bases with no gene match: 6. The V gene's germline CDR1 is SGDLS and CDR2 YYNGEE. There are 15 residues in the CDR3. The chain's CDR3 is CASSASGQLNSPLHF. CDR3 DNA sequence: TGTGCCAGCAGCGCCTCGGGACAGCTTAATTCACCCCTCCACTTT.

The V and J genes are TRBV5-1 and TRBJ1-1; D not resolved. The CDR3 is 13 amino acids. Trimming took 0 bases from V and 2 from J, leaving 5 bases between them. CDR1 and CDR2 (germline): SGHRS, YFSETQ. The DNA for the CDR3 is TGCGCCAGCAGCTTGGAGACCAACACTGAAGCTTTCTTT. This codes for CASSLETNTEAFF.

The V and J genes are TRBV9 and TRBJ2-1; D uncertain. Germline V lookup: CDR1 SGDLS, CDR2 YYNGEE. The length of the CDR3 is 15 residues. Trimming removed 3 bases at V and 0 bases at J, with 10 bases between. Written as DNA, the CDR3 is TGTGCCAGCAGCGCCTCGGGTATCTCCTACAATGAGCAGTTCTTC. Protein sequence: CASSASGISYNEQFF.

The rearrangement uses TRBV9 and TRBJ2-7; no reliable D call. CDR1 and CDR2 from the germline V gene are SGDLS and YYNGEE. V was trimmed by 0 bases and J by 3 bases, leaving 10 bases between them. The CDR3 contains 14 residues. For the CDR3, the DNA is TGTGCCAGCAGCGTAGGGGTAGGCCGCTACGAGCAGTACTTC. Translating gives CASSVGVGRYEQYF. Complete variable domain (other parts from reference TRBV9 and TRBJ2-7): DSGVTQTPKHLITATGQRVTLRCSPRSGDLSVYWYQQSLDQGLQFLIQYYNGEERAKGNILERFSAQQFPDLHSELNLSSLELGDSALYFCASSVGVGRYEQYFGPGTRLTVT.

The chain links TRBV19 to TRBJ2-7, with D perhaps TRBD1 (5 bases). Trimming shortened V by 3 bases and J by 3 bases, and 6 bases separated the two germline ends. The CDR3 covers 12 residues. The germline V gene has CDR1 LNHDA and CDR2 SQIVND (reference sequence). DNA of the CDR3: TGTGCCAGTAGTATTGGACACTACGAGCAGTACTTC. Protein product: CASSIGHYEQYF.

The V and J genes are TRBV4-1 and TRBJ1-1; TRBD1 might be the D (6 bases). Germline V gives CDR1 MGHRA, CDR2 YSYEKL. The CDR3 covers 16 residues. Trimming removed 2 bases at V and 1 base at J, with 14 bases between. Written as DNA, the CDR3 is TGCGCCAGCAGCCAACTAAAGGGGGTTTGGAACACTGAAGCTTTCTTT. This sequence encodes CASSQLKGVWNTEAFF.

V usage is TRBV5-1 and J usage is TRBJ1-5; D perhaps matches TRBD1 (5 bases). The CDR3 sequence is 15 residues long. The V gene lost 4 bases and the J gene lost 1 base, with 12 bases spanning the gap. The germline V gene encodes CDR1 SGHRS and CDR2 YFSETQ. The CDR3 DNA is TGCGCCAGCAGCCTGCTGGGGGTGAGCAATCAGCCCCAGCATTTT. Its translation is CASSLLGVSNQPQHF. Supplemented by reference TRBV5-1 and TRBJ1-5, the full variable domain reads KAGVTQTPRYLIKTRGQQVTLSCSPISGHRSVSWYQQTPGQGLQFLFEYFSETQRNKGNFPGRFSGRQFSNSRSEMNVSTLELGDSALYLCASSLLGVSNQPQHFGDGTRLSIL.

This clone has a single count. J is TRBJ2-1 and V is TRBV4-2; TRBD2 is a possible D gene (7 bases). This CDR3 region has 16 residues. Germline CDR1 and CDR2: LGHNA and YNFKEQ. Trimming took 0 bases from V and 6 from J, leaving 15 bases between them. The CDR3 region is CASSQEGGPLANEQFF. Here the CDR3 DNA reads TGTGCCAGCAGCCAAGAGGGGGGGCCCTTGGCCAATGAGCAGTTCTTC.

The chain is built from TRBV10-2 and TRBJ2-3; maybe TRBD2 (6 bases). Deletions cut 4 bases from V and 7 bases from J, with 9 bases between. The CDR3 is made up of 12 amino acids. Germline CDR1 reads WSHSY; CDR2 reads SAAADI. In DNA, the CDR3 is TGCGCCAGCAGTGGGAGGGCAAATACGCAGTATTTT. Protein product: CASSGRANTQYF.

The chain combines TRBV7-3 with TRBJ2-2; D not certain. The CDR3 has 11 residues. V lost 9 bases to trimming and J lost 5 bases, with 7 bases between them. Germline loops: CDR1 SGHTA, CDR2 FQGTGA. CDR3 residues: CASEQTGELFF. As DNA, the CDR3 is TGTGCCAGTGAGCAGACCGGGGAGCTGTTTTTT.

This chain connects TRBV30 to TRBJ1-4; D perhaps matches TRBD1 (6 bases). The CDR3 covers 14 residues. V was clipped by 3 bases and J by 5 bases, with 13 bases between them. CDR1 is GTSNPN, CDR2 SVGIG, per germline (reference sequence). The CDR3 bases are TGTGCCTGGAGGAGGAGGGGGTGGAATGAAAAACTGTTTTTT. Translating gives CAWRRRGWNEKLFF.

This clone has just a few counts. The J gene is TRBJ1-5, the V gene TRBV7-9; D is unresolved. The CDR3 consists of 12 residues. Germline lookup yields CDR1 SEHNR and CDR2 FQNEAQ (reference sequence). V was pared by 10 bases and J by 4 bases, with 11 bases between. CDR3 nucleotides: TGTGCCACCTGCGTAGGAAATCAGCCCCAGCATTTT. It translates to CATCVGNQPQHF. The variable domain in full, with the rest retrieved from reference TRBV7-9 and TRBJ1-5, is DTGVSQNPRHKITKRGQNVTFRCDPISEHNRLYWYRQTLGQGPEFLTYFQNEAQLEKSRLLSDRFSAERPKGSFSTLEIQRTEQGDSAMYLCATCVGNQPQHFGDGTRLSIL.